The present T cell receptor (beta chain) was sequenced within a study of tissue T cells after allogeneic stem cell transplantation. Points from the study as a whole: The patient cohort was small and clinically heterogeneous, with limited sampling depth. In patients and mice, blood and spleen missed much of tissue repertoire. Motif-based clustering found tissue-specific repertoire signatures shared across patients, though few clones were shared.

This clone was counted between two and nine times. Its antigen is still unknown. Each gene name is a mouse one. Read coverage stops 1 residue before the CDR3 terminus; the germline J gene supplies the remainder. CDR3 length equals 15 residues. Per the germline V gene, CDR1 is NNHNN and CDR2 is SYGAGS (reference sequence). The V end was cut by 1 base, the J end by 0 bases, with 9 bases between. Time point noted: mouse harvest day 7 after allogeneic transplant. Tail vein injection delivered 10^7 T-cell-depleted bone marrow cells and 10^6 splenic CD5+ T cells. This mouse GVHD model was MHC-mismatched B6 to BALB/c, profiled day 7 or 14. Sequencing was performed with immunoSEQ multiplex PCR; in TCRdb, only in-frame clones are kept and a portion is missing. The sample lists approximately 7,600 clones, under 55% occurring once.

Sequencing was performed on gut tissue. The receptor's source is a female BALB/c mouse given C57BL/6 T cells with graft-versus-host disease after an allogeneic hematopoietic cell transplant. The gene calls are TRBV13-2 and TRBJ2-3; a weak D match, TRBD1 (7 bases). The CDR3 loop reads CASGDRGLSAETLYF. The covered CDR3 bases are TGTGCCAGCGGTGATAGGGGGCTTAGTGCAGAAACGCTGTAT.